The 23 T cell receptor beta chains below were found in one sample sequenced in a study of blood T cell repertoires in COVID-19. The table came from immunoSEQ multiplex PCR; TCRdb's copy has only in-frame clones and leaves some out. In the table there are some 120,000 clones, roughly 90% of which are singletons. The material sequenced was peripheral blood. These receptors were taken from a man between 60 and 75 years old with COVID-19, enrolled during active disease.

The count of this clone is one. V gene TRBV6-5 combines with J gene TRBJ2-5, with unresolved D. Per germline, CDR1 MNHEY and CDR2 SVGAGI. The V end lost 4 bases, the J end lost 4 bases, and 10 bases lay between the germline ends. The length of the CDR3 is 13 residues. CDR3 region: CASSSTGAETQYF. In nucleotides, the CDR3 is TGTGCCAGCAGTTCCACCGGTGCAGAGACCCAGTACTTC.

The chain links TRBV5-6 to TRBJ2-1; 7 nucleotides line up with TRBD1. V shed 2 bases, J shed 0 bases, and the junction held 8 bases outside the gene matches. Germline CDR1 reads SGHDT; CDR2 reads YYEEEE. CDR3 size: 17 residues. The CDR3 spells CASSLTGDTTSYNEQFF. The CDR3 DNA follows: TGTGCCAGCAGCTTAACAGGGGACACCACCTCCTACAATGAGCAGTTCTTC.

The chain couples TRBV28 to TRBJ2-3; D may be TRBD2 (6 bases). The length of the CDR3 is 14 residues. V was pared by 2 bases and J by 4 bases, with 10 bases between. CDR1 and CDR2 from the germline V gene are MDHEN and SYDVKM. CDR3 bases: TGTGCCAGCAGTTTAGGAGGGGAGGCAGATACGCAGTATTTT. This gives the protein CASSLGGEADTQYF.

The chain joins TRBV2 to TRBJ1-3, with D possibly matching TRBD1 (6 bases). Germline V gene data show CDR1 as SNHLY and CDR2 as FYNNEI. V lost 7 bases and J lost 0, with 13 bases in between. The CDR3 consists of 15 residues. The CDR3 DNA sequence: TGTGCCAGCAAGCGACAGGCGAGCTCTGGAAACACCATATATTTT. Translated, it gives CASKRQASSGNTIYF.

J is TRBJ2-1 and V is TRBV3-1 (or the pseudogene TRBV3-2); 12 bases agree with TRBD2. There are 20 residues in the CDR3. Germline CDR1 is LGHDT and CDR2 is YNNKEL (reference sequence). V lost 4 bases and J lost 8; bases outside the gene matches: 21. The CDR3 spells CASSPRTSGTRKLGPHEQFF. In DNA form, the CDR3 reads TGTGCCAGCAGCCCTCGGACTAGCGGGACCCGAAAGCTAGGACCGCATGAGCAGTTCTTC.

The chain uses TRBV6-2 or TRBV6-3 and TRBJ1-2, with TRBD1 matching over 9 bases. V shed 6 bases and J 8 bases; nucleotides not matched to a gene: 7. CDR3 size: 13 residues. The germline V gene encodes CDR1 MNHEY and CDR2 SVGEGT. CDR3 sequence reads: CASSLGQGEGYTF. The CDR3 bases are TGTGCCAGCAGCCTGGGACAGGGAGAAGGCTACACCTTC.

The chain employs TRBV7-2 and TRBJ2-7; 8 bases match TRBD2. Germline-derived CDR1 and CDR2 are SGHTA and FQGNSA. J gave up 3 bases and V 5 bases, and 12 bases lay outside the gene matches. This CDR3 region has 16 residues. The CDR3 nucleotides are TGTGCCAGCAGCCCTTCGGGAGGGGGGCGCTTCTACGAGCAGTACTTC. Amino acids: CASSPSGGGRFYEQYF.

The genes are TRBV30 and TRBJ2-7; 11 bases map to TRBD2. V gave up 3 bases and J gave up 9 bases; unmatched junction bases: 13. This CDR3 spans 15 amino acids. CDR1 is GTSNPN and CDR2 is SVGIG in the germline V gene (reference sequence). The CDR3 nucleotides read TGTGCCTGGAGGGCGATAGCGGGAGGGCCGTCCCCGCAGTACTTC. Protein sequence: CAWRAIAGGPSPQYF.

The V gene is TRBV11-2, the J gene TRBJ2-1; 13 bases align to TRBD2. The CDR3 loop spans 15 amino acids. Per germline, CDR1 SGHAT and CDR2 FQNNGV. Germline trimming cut 6 bases from V and 9 bases from J; bases unmatched to any gene: 8. In nucleotides, the CDR3 is TGTGCCAGCAGTCTAGGGACTAGCGGGATAAGTGAGCAGTTCTTC. Translated, it gives CASSLGTSGISEQFF.

J is TRBJ1-2 and V is TRBV24-1; D remains ambiguous. Germline loops: CDR1 KGHDR, CDR2 SFDVKD. CDR3 length: 14 residues. V was cut by 4 bases and J by 2 bases, with 10 bases left in between. CDR3 in amino acids: CATSDPPSNYGYTF. The CDR3 bases are TGTGCCACCAGTGACCCCCCGAGCAACTATGGCTACACCTTC.

The rearrangement uses TRBV30 and TRBJ2-7; 8 bases agree with TRBD2. The germline V gene has CDR1 GTSNPN and CDR2 SVGIG (reference sequence). J lost 7 bases, V lost 0 bases, and 11 bases had no gene match. CDR3 length: 15 residues. CDR3 region: CAWSVREREGQEQYF. CDR3 coding DNA: TGTGCCTGGAGTGTACGAGAACGGGAGGGCCAAGAGCAGTACTTC.

Concerning this clone: A junction boundary mismatches the germline segment, possibly from a read error. CDR3: CASSLQSQGSYNEQFF. CDR3 nucleotides: TGTGCTAGCAGCTTACAGTCCCAGGGGTCATACAATGAGCAGTTCTTC. The chain links TRBV7-7 to TRBJ2-1; maybe TRBD1 (6 bases). Looked up from germline, CDR1 is SSHAT and CDR2 is FNYEAQ (reference sequence). The CDR3 is made up of 16 amino acids.

The chain employs TRBV4-1 and TRBJ2-7; TRBD1 might be the D (7 bases). CDR1 is MGHRA and CDR2 is YSYEKL in the germline V gene. The CDR3 contains 15 residues. V was clipped by 0 bases and J by 8 bases, with 17 bases between them. This CDR3 reads CASSQDRGGGSQQYF. In DNA, the CDR3 is TGCGCCAGCAGCCAAGATAGAGGAGGGGGCTCTCAGCAGTACTTC.

The chain joins TRBV6-6 to TRBJ2-1; D unclear. The germline V gene encodes CDR1 MNHNY and CDR2 SVGAGI (reference sequence). Trimming cost V 1 base and J 0 bases, with 10 bases left between them. The CDR3 contains 16 residues. The CDR3 coding sequence is TGTGCCAGCAGTTACTTTTACCCCAGCTCCTACAATGAGCAGTTCTTC. Translation gives CASSYFYPSSYNEQFF.

This clone has just a few counts. The chain recombines TRBV3-1 (or the pseudogene TRBV3-2) with TRBJ2-2; possibly TRBD1 for D (6 bases). V lost 4 bases to trimming and J lost 1 base, with 10 bases between them. Looked up from germline, CDR1 is LGHDT and CDR2 is YNNKEL (reference sequence). The CDR3 is made up of 15 amino acids. The CDR3 bases are TGTGCCAGCAGCCCACGGACAGTGAACACCGGGGAGCTGTTTTTT. This codes for CASSPRTVNTGELFF.

The chain couples TRBV19 to TRBJ1-3; D perhaps matches TRBD1 (5 bases). The germline V and J ends were trimmed by 4 bases and 0 bases, with 10 bases remaining between them. CDR3 length equals 15 residues. Germline V lookup: CDR1 LNHDA, CDR2 SQIVND (reference sequence). The CDR3 bases are TGTGCCAGTAGTAACCCAGGGCTCTCTGGAAACACCATATATTTT. Translated, it gives CASSNPGLSGNTIYF.

V is TRBV10-3 and J is TRBJ2-7; D gene uncertain. V was clipped by 4 bases and J by 6 bases, with 10 bases between them. The CDR3 is made up of 12 amino acids. Looked up from germline, CDR1 is ENHRY and CDR2 is SYGVKD. As DNA, the CDR3 is TGTGCCATCAGTGGTTCTAGAGGCGAGCAGTACTTC. It codes for CAISGSRGEQYF.

The V and J genes are TRBV5-1 and TRBJ2-1; D is ambiguous. Trimming shortened V by 0 bases and J by 4 bases, and 8 bases separated the two germline ends. This CDR3 is 14 amino acids long. Germline-derived CDR1 and CDR2 are SGHRS and YFSETQ. The CDR3 reads CASSLGQIYNEQFF. Written as DNA, the CDR3 is TGCGCCAGCAGCTTGGGACAAATATACAATGAGCAGTTCTTC. Full variable domain (missing parts from reference TRBV5-1 and TRBJ2-1): KAGVTQTPRYLIKTRGQQVTLSCSPISGHRSVSWYQQTPGQGLQFLFEYFSETQRNKGNFPGRFSGRQFSNSRSEMNVSTLELGDSALYLCASSLGQIYNEQFFGPGTRLTVL.

The chain has TRBV19 and TRBJ1-5; D is ambiguous. This CDR3 is 14 amino acids long. Trimming left V 5 bases short and J 4 bases short, with 12 bases between. In germline, CDR1 is LNHDA, CDR2 SQIVND (reference sequence). The CDR3 nucleotides are TGTGCCAGTAGTGGAGGGATTGCAAATCAGCCCCAGCATTTT. Its protein is CASSGGIANQPQHF.

This clone has more than one count but fewer than ten. The CDR3, as DNA: TGTGCCAGCAGCTTACGCACAGGGGGCTGGGGGAACACCGGGGAGCTGTTTTTT. Translation gives CASSLRTGGWGNTGELFF. This chain connects TRBV11-2 to TRBJ2-2; 9 bases map to TRBD1. This CDR3 is built from 18 residues. Germline-derived CDR1 and CDR2 are SGHAT and FQNNGV. After removal of 2 bases from V and 1 base from J, the junction contained 8 bases not matched to a gene.

V is TRBV27 and J is TRBJ1-4, with 11 bases that match TRBD1. The CDR3 totals 14 residues. V lost 6 bases and J lost 6; bases outside the gene matches: 3. Germline V lookup: CDR1 MNHEY, CDR2 SMNVEV (reference sequence). The CDR3: CASSQDRGHEKLFF. The CDR3 DNA follows: TGTGCCAGCAGCCAGGACAGGGGGCATGAAAAACTGTTTTTT.

This chain joins TRBV9 and TRBJ1-6, with 8 bases aligning to TRBD1. V lost 2 bases, J lost 5 bases, and 9 bases stayed unmatched. Germline loops: CDR1 SGDLS, CDR2 YYNGEE. The CDR3 runs to 17 residues. The CDR3 sequence: CASSVSPATGDNSPLHF. DNA for the CDR3: TGTGCCAGCAGCGTTTCCCCCGCGACAGGGGATAATTCACCCCTCCACTTT.

The chain carries TRBV6-2 or TRBV6-3 and TRBJ2-7; 12 nucleotides agree with TRBD2. J was trimmed by 3 bases and V by 6 bases; bases with no gene match: 12. Germline V lookup: CDR1 MNHEY, CDR2 SVGEGT. This CDR3 comprises 17 residues. CDR3 residues: CASSKTSGRGGDYEQYF. CDR3 sequence (DNA): TGTGCCAGCAGCAAGACTAGCGGGAGAGGAGGCGACTACGAGCAGTACTTC.